The clone carrying this T cell receptor beta chain occurred many times. The antigen remains unidentified. Unique molecular identifiers were used to barcode this TCRbeta library. Each CDR3 protein is one row after TCRdb ran MiXCR on the PCR reads. The sample has about 98,000 distinct CDR3 sequences, roughly 7.1% seen once. This entry is derived from a study of T-cell reconstitution after alpha-beta-depleted transplantation in children. Findings of the study overall: Recipient T cells and thymic progenitors that survived gave rise to the high TCRbeta diversity observed at day 60 in some patients. One year post-transplant, T-cell counts and diversity were largely derived from T cells produced anew. Reportedly, alpha-beta T cells present about two months post-transplant originated from several hundred expanded clones of graft origin.

The TCR originated in a boy between 2 and 15 years old with acute lymphoblastic leukemia, due to receive a stem cell transplant. Sequenced material: PBMCs, taken before TCRalphabeta/CD19-depleted stem cell transplant.

CDR3 sequence: CSARDLLPAGAQYF. The CDR3 nucleotides read TGCAGTGCTAGAGATTTACTACCTGCGGGGGCGCAGTATTTT. J is TRBJ2-3 and V is TRBV20-1; 7 bases align to TRBD2. CDR1 is DFQATT, CDR2 SNEGSKA, per germline (reference sequence). The CDR3 contains 14 residues. J was trimmed by 10 bases and V by 0 bases; bases with no gene match: 10.